This paragraph reports one T cell receptor beta chain. This clone's antigen is unknown. Base qualities are not at hand, and no much larger clone is one base apart. The collaborating institutions used their own protocols to collect whole blood in K2EDTA tubes. For TCRbeta analysis, collaborator samples were shipped as frozen whole blood, as isolated PBMCs, or as DNA extracted from either sample type. The sample is drawn from a study of blood T cell repertoires in COVID-19 (TCRdb year 2020). Regarding the research as a whole: Samples from collaborators originated in the United States, Italy and Spain and spanned both the acute and convalescent phases of COVID-19. The sample metadata nearly always contained a de-identified subject ID, COVID-19 status, age in years and sex. The material from the prospective study consisted of cDNA or gDNA derived from T cells, B-cell-depleted T cells, or PBMCs. Where HLA class I and class II types were available, the types were taken from metadata supplied by the sample provider, not from assay-based typing. The samples were drawn from the first 160 participants of the ongoing ImmuneRACE study and from 1,200 or so subjects provided by 6 global collaborators. Deeply sampled blood TCRbeta repertoires from subjects exposed to, actively infected with, or recovered from COVID-19 were included in the dataset. The repertoires were released in a freely available public database meant as a resource for research on the immune response to SARS-CoV-2. Here is what the overall study found, with its caveats: The amount of clinical and demographic metadata varied by source and participant and was provided uncurated.

The germline V end is reduced by 7 bases and the J end by 0 bases; junction bases left unmatched: 9. Looking up the germline V gene (reference sequence) yields CDR1 LGHDT and CDR2 YNNKEL. From its cysteine to its phenylalanine, the CDR3 spans 15 amino acids. The DNA shown is the 45-base CDR3, in frame from base 1. The immunoSEQ Assay, a bias-controlled multiplex PCR, was used to amplify TCRbeta CDR3 regions from genomic DNA. The authors processed their data as follows. The number of nucleated cells in each sample was estimated by amplification of reference gene primers within the assay. Sequence reads were collapsed and filtered to measure the absolute abundance of every unique TCRbeta CDR3 rearrangement. Productive Simpson clonality was computed per sample as the square root of Simpson's diversity index over productive rearrangements. TCRdb holds this immuneACCESS table with in-frame rearrangements only. Some clones are missing; in checked studies, unresolved V genes explain under half, and the rest has no known cause. For V, J and clone size, that table is used; D and trimming come from the DNA. For this sample there are 200,000 to 300,000 clones; 81% appear just once. Roughly 7.9% of the sample comes from the top ten.

The sequence links TRBV3-1 (or the pseudogene TRBV3-2) to TRBJ2-7; TRBD1 aligns with 7 central bases. This receptor was obtained from a woman older than 75 with acute or convalescent COVID-19. Sequenced: peripheral blood. For the CDR3, the sequence is CASMLTQGNSYEQYF. The bases read TGTGCCAGCATGCTAACACAGGGGAACTCCTACGAGCAGTACTTC.